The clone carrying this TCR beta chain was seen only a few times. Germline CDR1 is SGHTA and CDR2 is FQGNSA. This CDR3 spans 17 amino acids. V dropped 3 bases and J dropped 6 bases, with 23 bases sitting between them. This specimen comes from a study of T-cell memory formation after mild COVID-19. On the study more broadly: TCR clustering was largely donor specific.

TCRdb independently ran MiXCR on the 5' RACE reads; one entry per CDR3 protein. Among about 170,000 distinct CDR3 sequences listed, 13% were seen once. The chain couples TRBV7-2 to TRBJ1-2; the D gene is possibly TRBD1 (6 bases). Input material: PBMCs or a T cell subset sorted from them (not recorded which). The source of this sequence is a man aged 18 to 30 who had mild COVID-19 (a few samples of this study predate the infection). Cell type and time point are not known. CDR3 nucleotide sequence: TGTGCCAGCAGCTTCATTCTGCGGGGGCCAGGGTTGGATGGCTACACCTTC. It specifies CASSFILRGPGLDGYTF. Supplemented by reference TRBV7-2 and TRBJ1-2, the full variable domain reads GAGVSQSPSNKVTEKGKDVELRCDPISGHTALYWYRQSLGQGLEFLIYFQGNSAPDKSGLPSDRFSAERTGGSVSTLTIQRTQQEDSAVYLCASSFILRGPGLDGYTFGSGTRLTVV.